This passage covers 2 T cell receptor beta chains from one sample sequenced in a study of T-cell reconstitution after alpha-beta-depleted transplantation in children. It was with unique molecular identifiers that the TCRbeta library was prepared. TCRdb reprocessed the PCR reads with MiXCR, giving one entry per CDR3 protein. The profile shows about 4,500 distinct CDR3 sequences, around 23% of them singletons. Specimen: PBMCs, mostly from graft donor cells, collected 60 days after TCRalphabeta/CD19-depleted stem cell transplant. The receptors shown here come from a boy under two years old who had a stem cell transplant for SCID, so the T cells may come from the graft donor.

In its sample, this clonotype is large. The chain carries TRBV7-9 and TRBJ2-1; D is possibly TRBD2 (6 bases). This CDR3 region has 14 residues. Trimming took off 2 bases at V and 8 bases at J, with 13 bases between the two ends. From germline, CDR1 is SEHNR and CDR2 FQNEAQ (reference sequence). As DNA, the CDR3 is TGTGCCAGCAGCTTAAGCATCACTAGCTATGAGCAGTTCTTC. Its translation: CASSLSITSYEQFF.

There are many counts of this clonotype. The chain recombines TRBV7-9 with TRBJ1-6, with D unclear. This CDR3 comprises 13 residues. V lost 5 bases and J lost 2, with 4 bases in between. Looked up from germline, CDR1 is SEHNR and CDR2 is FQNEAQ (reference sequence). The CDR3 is CASSRAYNSPLHF. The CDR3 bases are TGTGCCAGCAGCCGGGCCTATAATTCACCCCTCCACTTT.